These T cell receptor beta chains were read from a single sample in a study of human T cells and chemical hapten exposure. TCRdb independently ran MiXCR on the RACE reads; one entry per CDR3 protein. The data contain about 69,000 distinct CDR3 sequences, around a tenth of them singletons. This sample comprised whole blood, obtained in connection with sensitization to the hapten diphenylcyclopropenone (DPC). Every receptor here comes from a woman aged 45-59 years with alopecia areata. Some clones in this sample may be carry-over from other donors' samples. CDR3s include the opening cysteine and the closing phenylalanine or tryptophan. D genes are given only for firm matches. Clone sizes are given selectively: once, few, many, or a class where the clone is expanded.

many	TRBJ2-7	TRBV27	TRBD1	TGTGCCAGCCGCCCGGGACAGGATCGGTACGAGCAGTACTTC	CASRPGQDRYEQYF
.	TRBJ1-1	TRBV14	.	TGTGCCAGCAGCCAAGCCCGGGCTGTGAACACTGAAGCTTTCTTT	CASSQARAVNTEAFF
many	TRBJ1-1	TRBV20-1	TRBD1	TGCAGTGCTAGAAAGGACAGGGGGCGGGTGAACACTGAAGCTTTCTTT	CSARKDRGRVNTEAFF
.	TRBJ2-1	TRBV5-4	.	TGTGCCAGCAGCTTCCATGAGAAGGCTTCCTACAATGAGCAGTTCTTC	CASSFHEKASYNEQFF
many	TRBJ2-7	TRBV3-1	.	TGTGCCAGCAGCCCAACGATAAGCTCCTACGAGCAGTACTTC	CASSPTISSYEQYF
.	TRBJ1-5	TRBV3-1	TRBD1	TGTGCCAGCAGCCTGGGACAGGGTCCTCAGCCCCAGCATTTT	CASSLGQGPQPQHF
.	TRBJ2-7	TRBV12-3/TRBV12-4	TRBD1	TGTGCCAGCAGGTCGACAGGGGCGCAGTACTTC	CASRSTGAQYF
.	TRBJ2-1	TRBV20-1	.	TGCAGTGCTAGAGATGGTGCGTTTGGGGGGACAGCCTACTACAATGAGCAGTTCTTC	CSARDGAFGGTAYYNEQFF
many	TRBJ2-1	TRBV10-2	TRBD2	TGCGCCAGCAGTGAGTCACTAGCGGGAGCGGATGAGCAGTTCTTC	CASSESLAGADEQFF
.	TRBJ2-3	TRBV7-2	TRBD2	TGTGCCAGCAGCCGCAGCGGGGTGGGGGATACGCAGTATTTT	CASSRSGVGDTQYF
many	TRBJ2-6	TRBV6-1	.	TGTGCCAGCAGTGGACTCTCTGGGGCCAACGTCCTGACTTTC	CASSGLSGANVLTF
many	TRBJ2-3	TRBV20-1	.	TGCAGTGCTAATCGGGCTCCCACAGATACGCAGTATTTT	CSANRAPTDTQYF
few	TRBJ2-7	TRBV5-8	TRBD2	TGTGCCAGCAGCTTGGGACTAGCGGGCCTCTACGAGCAGTACTTC	CASSLGLAGLYEQYF
.	TRBJ2-7	TRBV10-3	.	TGTGCCATCAGGATCCAGGGTGGCCACGAGCAGTACTTC	CAIRIQGGHEQYF
many	TRBJ1-1	TRBV27	.	TGTGCCAGCAGCTTCTTCCGGGCATCAGGGTACCACACTGAAGCTTTCTTT	CASSFFRASGYHTEAFF
.	TRBJ2-6	TRBV11-3	.	TGTGCCAGCAGCCCTACGTCAGGGATGACCAACGTCCTGACTTTC	CASSPTSGMTNVLTF
.	TRBJ1-2	TRBV7-2	TRBD1	TGTGCCAGCAGCTCGGGACAGAACTATGGCTACACCTTC	CASSSGQNYGYTF
.	TRBJ1-5	TRBV28	.	TGTGCCAGCAGTTTAGGGCGCGGAACGGGGCCCCAGCATTTT	CASSLGRGTGPQHF
.	TRBJ1-5	TRBV12-3/TRBV12-4	.	TGTGCCGGCAGTTTAAACGGGAATCAGCCCCAGCATTTT	CAGSLNGNQPQHF
.	TRBJ2-7	TRBV14	TRBD1	TGTGCCATCAGCTTGACAGGGGACGAGCAGTACTTC	CAISLTGDEQYF
.	TRBJ2-7	TRBV27	.	TGTGCCAGCAGTTTTAGTGGTCGGTTTCCCTACGAGCAGTACTTC	CASSFSGRFPYEQYF
many	TRBJ2-7	TRBV3-1	.	TGTGCCAGCACCCCCCGCGGGCGGCGAGAGCAGTACTTC	CASTPRGRREQYF
many	TRBJ2-3	TRBV29-1	.	TGCAGCGTTCTTCCGGGACAAGGGGGAGATACGCAGTATTTT	CSVLPGQGGDTQYF
many	TRBJ2-7	TRBV7-6	.	TGTGCCAGCAGCTTCTTACGCGTTCACGAGCAGTACTTC	CASSFLRVHEQYF
.	TRBJ2-1	TRBV9	.	TGTGCCAGCAGCGGTTCCGACTACAATGAGCAGTTCTTC	CASSGSDYNEQFF
many	TRBJ2-2	TRBV11-2	TRBD2	TGTGCCAGCAGCACGCGATCTAGCGGGAACACCGGGGAGCTGTTTTTT	CASSTRSSGNTGELFF
.	TRBJ2-3	TRBV29-1	TRBD2	TGCAGCGTTGCTAGCGGGAGAAAGGATACGCAGTATTTT	CSVASGRKDTQYF
many	TRBJ2-6	TRBV11-2	.	TGTGCCAGCAGCTTAGATGGGGAGTTAGTCTGGGCCAACGTCCTGACTTTC	CASSLDGELVWANVLTF
few	TRBJ2-1	TRBV10-1	TRBD1	TGCGCCAGCAGTGACTTTGGACAGGCCAATGAGCAGTTCTTC	CASSDFGQANEQFF
many	TRBJ1-1	TRBV12-5	TRBD1	TGTGCTAGTGGTTTGGTACGACAGGGAAACGAAGCTTTCTTT	CASGLVRQGNEAFF
.	TRBJ2-7	TRBV20-1	.	TGCAGTGCTAGGGGGGGAGCAGGGAGCTCCTACGAGCAGTACTTC	CSARGGAGSSYEQYF
.	TRBJ2-3	TRBV29-1	.	TGCAGCTCCGGAGGGACAGCAGATACGCAGTATTTT	CSSGGTADTQYF
many	TRBJ2-2	TRBV7-6	.	TGTGCCAGCAGCGTGGTGGTGGACACCGGGGAGCTGTTTTTT	CASSVVVDTGELFF
few	TRBJ2-2	TRBV29-1	.	TGCAGCGCCGACGGCGACACCGGGGAGCTGTTTTTT	CSADGDTGELFF
.	TRBJ2-1	TRBV7-3	TRBD2	TGTGCCAGCAGCTTAGGATTAGCGGGAGAGGAGCAGTTCTTC	CASSLGLAGEEQFF
many	TRBJ2-1	TRBV20-1	TRBD2	TGCAGTGCTAGGAATAGCGGGGGCTCCTACAATGAGCAGTTCTTC	CSARNSGGSYNEQFF
.	TRBJ2-3	TRBV29-1	.	TGCAGCGTTGACTGGGAAGTTACGCAGTATTTT	CSVDWEVTQYF
few	TRBJ2-1	TRBV9	.	TGTGCCAGCAGCGGGGGGAGCTCCTACAATGAGCAGTTCTTC	CASSGGSSYNEQFF
.	TRBJ2-5	TRBV3-1	TRBD2	TGTGCCAGCAGCCAAGATCTGGTGTCGGCTAGCGGGAGAAGGGAGACCCAGTACTTC	CASSQDLVSASGRRETQYF
few	TRBJ2-5	TRBV20-1	.	TGCAGTGCTTCCCGAGGTCGAGGGAGCGATGATGGAGAGACCCAGTACTTC	CSASRGRGSDDGETQYF
few	TRBJ1-2	TRBV12-3/TRBV12-4	TRBD1	TGTGCCAGCACCTTAGGGGGCGGATACTATGGCTACACCTTC	CASTLGGGYYGYTF
.	TRBJ1-1	TRBV12-3/TRBV12-4	TRBD1	TGTGCCAGCAGTCCCGGGACAGGGGGAGGGGAACGAGCTTTCTTT	CASSPGTGGGERAFF
.	TRBJ1-3	TRBV9	.	TGTGCCAGCAGCGTAGCTCCGTCGGCCAGTGGAGGGGGAAACACCATATATTTT	CASSVAPSASGGGNTIYF
many	TRBJ2-7	TRBV5-5	.	TGTGCCAGCAGCTTGGAGGGTCCCTACGAGCAGTACTTC	CASSLEGPYEQYF
few	TRBJ2-1	TRBV7-9	TRBD2	TGTGCCAGCAGTAGGACTAGCGGAATCTGGATCAATGAGCAGTTCTTC	CASSRTSGIWINEQFF
many	TRBJ2-2	TRBV6-5	.	TGTGCCAGCAATACGGATTCGAGCGCCGGGGAGCTGTTTTTT	CASNTDSSAGELFF